This TCR beta chain is drawn from a study of Tregs in tolerant kidney transplant recipients. Unstimulated regulatory T cells (CD4+CD25+CD127-), CD4+CD25- non-regulatory cells, CD4 and CD8 cells were FACS-sorted from thawed PBMCs. Note on this clone: The antigen is unknown.

The assay was immunoSEQ multiplex PCR, and TCRdb's table has in-frame clones only and misses some. The sample yields roughly 80,000 clones, less than 98% seen once. CDR1 SEHNR and CDR2 FQNEAQ come from the germline V gene (reference sequence). V was pared by 6 bases and J by 0 bases, with 23 bases between. The CDR3 is made up of 18 amino acids. General observations from the study: Changing PCR primers prevented nucleotide comparison between some patients' samples.

Here the sequenced sample was CD4+ T cells from blood, taken before the transplant. The chain has TRBV7-9 and TRBJ1-1; a weak D match, TRBD1 (6 bases). The receptor was isolated from a human donor who received a combined kidney and bone marrow transplant. CDR3 region: CASRPTGRRKEMNTEAFF. The CDR3 DNA sequence: TGTGCCAGCAGACCGACAGGCCGGCGGAAGGAAATGAACACTGAAGCTTTCTTT. The variable domain in full, with the rest retrieved from reference TRBV7-9 and TRBJ1-1, is DTGVSQNPRHKITKRGQNVTFRCDPISEHNRLYWYRQTLGQGPEFLTYFQNEAQLEKSRLLSDRFSAERPKGSFSTLEIQRTEQGDSAMYLCASRPTGRRKEMNTEAFFGQGTRLTVV.